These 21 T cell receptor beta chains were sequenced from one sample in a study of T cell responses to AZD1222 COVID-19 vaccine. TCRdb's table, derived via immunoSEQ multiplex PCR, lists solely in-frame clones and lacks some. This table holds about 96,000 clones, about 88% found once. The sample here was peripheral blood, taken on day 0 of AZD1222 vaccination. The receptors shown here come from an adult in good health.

In nucleotides, the CDR3 is TGTGCCAGCAGTTACTCGTTGGCTAGCAATCAGCCCCAGCATTTT. Translating it yields CASSYSLASNQPQHF. The V call is TRBV6-2 or TRBV6-3, the J call TRBJ1-5; D remains unclear. Per the germline V gene, CDR1 is MNHEY and CDR2 is SVGEGT. The ends were cut back, 0 bases at V and 0 bases at J, with 6 bases in the middle. The CDR3 extends over 15 amino acids.

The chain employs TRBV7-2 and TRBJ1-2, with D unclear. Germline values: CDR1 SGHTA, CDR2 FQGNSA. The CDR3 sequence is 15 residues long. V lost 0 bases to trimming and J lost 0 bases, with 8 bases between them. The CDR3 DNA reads TGTGCCAGCAGCTTAGCGCGCGGATCTAACTATGGCTACACCTTC. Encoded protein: CASSLARGSNYGYTF.

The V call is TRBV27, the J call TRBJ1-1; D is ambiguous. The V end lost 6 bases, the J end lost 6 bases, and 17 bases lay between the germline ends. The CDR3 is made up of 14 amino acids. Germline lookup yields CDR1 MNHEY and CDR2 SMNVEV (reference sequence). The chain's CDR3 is CASRRGGLASEAFF. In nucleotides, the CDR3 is TGTGCCAGCAGACGAGGAGGGTTGGCGTCTGAAGCTTTCTTT.

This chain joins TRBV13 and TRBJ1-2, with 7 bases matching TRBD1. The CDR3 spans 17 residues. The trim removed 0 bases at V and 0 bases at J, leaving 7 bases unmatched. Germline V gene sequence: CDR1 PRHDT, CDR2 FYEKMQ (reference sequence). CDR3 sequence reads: CASSLGLPGQTNYGYTF. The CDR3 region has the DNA TGTGCCAGCAGCTTAGGCCTTCCGGGACAGACTAACTATGGCTACACCTTC.

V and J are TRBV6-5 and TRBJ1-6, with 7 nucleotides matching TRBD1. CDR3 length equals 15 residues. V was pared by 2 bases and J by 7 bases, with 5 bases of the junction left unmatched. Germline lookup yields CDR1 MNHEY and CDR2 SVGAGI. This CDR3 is CASSYEGTVNSPLHF. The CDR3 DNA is TGTGCCAGCAGTTACGAGGGGACAGTAAATTCACCCCTCCACTTT.

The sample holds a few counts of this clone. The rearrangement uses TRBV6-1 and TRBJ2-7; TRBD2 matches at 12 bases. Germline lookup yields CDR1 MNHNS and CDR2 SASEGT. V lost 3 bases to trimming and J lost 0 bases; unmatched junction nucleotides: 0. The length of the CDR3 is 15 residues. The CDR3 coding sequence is TGTGCCAGCAGTGAGACTAGCGGGAGCTCCTACGAGCAGTACTTC. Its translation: CASSETSGSSYEQYF.

The DNA of the CDR3 is TGTGCCAGTAGTCCAGGGCCAGGGGGAAATGAGCAGTTCTTC. It codes for CASSPGPGGNEQFF. This rearrangement joins TRBV19 to TRBJ2-1; TRBD1 matches 7 bases. Trimming at V came to 5 bases and at J to 7 bases, leaving 8 bases not matched to a gene. The V gene's germline CDR1 is LNHDA and CDR2 SQIVND (reference sequence). CDR3 length equals 14 residues.

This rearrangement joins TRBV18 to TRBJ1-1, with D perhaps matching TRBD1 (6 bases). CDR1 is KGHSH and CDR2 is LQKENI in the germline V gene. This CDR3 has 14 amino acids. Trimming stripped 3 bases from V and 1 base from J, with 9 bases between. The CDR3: CASSPPTGNTEAFF. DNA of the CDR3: TGTGCCAGCTCACCCCCGACAGGGAACACTGAAGCTTTCTTT.

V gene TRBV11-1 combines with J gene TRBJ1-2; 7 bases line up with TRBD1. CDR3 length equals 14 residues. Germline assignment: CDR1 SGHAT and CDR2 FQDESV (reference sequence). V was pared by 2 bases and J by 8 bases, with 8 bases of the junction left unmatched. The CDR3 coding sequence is TGTGCCAGCAGCTTACGGGCAGGGGGACGCGGCTACACCTTC. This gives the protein CASSLRAGGRGYTF.

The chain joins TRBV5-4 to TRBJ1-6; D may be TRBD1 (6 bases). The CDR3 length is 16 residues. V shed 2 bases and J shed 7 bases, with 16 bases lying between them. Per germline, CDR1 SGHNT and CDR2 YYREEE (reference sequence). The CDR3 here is CASSFFSGRGNSPLHF. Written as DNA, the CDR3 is TGTGCCAGCAGCTTTTTCTCTGGGAGGGGGAATTCACCCCTCCACTTT.

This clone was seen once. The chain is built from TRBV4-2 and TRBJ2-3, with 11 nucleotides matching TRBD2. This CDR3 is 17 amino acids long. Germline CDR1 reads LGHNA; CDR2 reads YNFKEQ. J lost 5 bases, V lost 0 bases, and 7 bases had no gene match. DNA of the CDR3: TGTGCCAGCAGCCAAGAGGGTAGCGGGGGGGCCGGAGATACGCAGTATTTT. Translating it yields CASSQEGSGGAGDTQYF.

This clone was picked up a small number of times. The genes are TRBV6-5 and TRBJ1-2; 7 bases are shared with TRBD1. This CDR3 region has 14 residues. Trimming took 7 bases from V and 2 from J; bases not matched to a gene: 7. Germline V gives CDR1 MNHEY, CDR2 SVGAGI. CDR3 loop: CASTWQGVNYGYTF. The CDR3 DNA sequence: TGTGCCAGCACGTGGCAGGGGGTAAACTATGGCTACACCTTC.

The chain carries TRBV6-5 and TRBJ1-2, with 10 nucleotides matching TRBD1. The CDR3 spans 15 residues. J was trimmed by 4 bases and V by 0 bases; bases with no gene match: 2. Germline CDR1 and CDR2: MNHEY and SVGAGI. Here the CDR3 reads CASSYSGTGVYGYTF. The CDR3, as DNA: TGTGCCAGCAGTTACTCGGGGACAGGGGTCTATGGCTACACCTTC.

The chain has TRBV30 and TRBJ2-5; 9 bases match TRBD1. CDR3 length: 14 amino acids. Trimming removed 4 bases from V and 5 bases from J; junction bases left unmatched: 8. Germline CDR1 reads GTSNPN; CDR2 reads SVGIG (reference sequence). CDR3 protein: CAWTTGGVRETQYF. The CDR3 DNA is TGTGCCTGGACAACAGGGGGCGTCAGGGAGACCCAGTACTTC.

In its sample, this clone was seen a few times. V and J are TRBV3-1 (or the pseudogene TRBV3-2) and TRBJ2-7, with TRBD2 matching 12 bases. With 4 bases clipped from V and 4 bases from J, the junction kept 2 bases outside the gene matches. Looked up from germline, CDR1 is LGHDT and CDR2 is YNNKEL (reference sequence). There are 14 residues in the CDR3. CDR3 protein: CASSRTSGAYEQYF. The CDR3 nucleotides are TGTGCCAGCAGCCGGACTAGCGGGGCTTACGAGCAGTACTTC.

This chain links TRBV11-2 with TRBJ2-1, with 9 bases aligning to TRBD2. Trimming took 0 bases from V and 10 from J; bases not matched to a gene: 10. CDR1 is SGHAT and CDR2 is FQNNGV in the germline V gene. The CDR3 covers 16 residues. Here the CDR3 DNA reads TGTGCCAGCAGCTTAGATTCTAGCGGGGTGGGAAGGGAGCAGTTCTTC. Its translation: CASSLDSSGVGREQFF.

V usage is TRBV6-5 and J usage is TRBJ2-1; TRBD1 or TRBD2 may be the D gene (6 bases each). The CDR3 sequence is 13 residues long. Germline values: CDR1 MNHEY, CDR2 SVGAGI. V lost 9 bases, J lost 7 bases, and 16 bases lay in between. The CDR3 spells CASVSGAGNEQFF. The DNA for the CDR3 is TGTGCCAGTGTTTCGGGGGCTGGGAATGAGCAGTTCTTC.

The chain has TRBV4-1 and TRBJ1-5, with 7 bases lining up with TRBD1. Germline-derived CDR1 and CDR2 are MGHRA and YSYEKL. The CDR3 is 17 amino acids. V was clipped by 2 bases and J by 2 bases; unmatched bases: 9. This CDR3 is CASSQTSSTGGNQPQHF. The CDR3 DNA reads TGCGCCAGCAGCCAAACCTCTTCTACAGGGGGCAATCAGCCCCAGCATTTT.

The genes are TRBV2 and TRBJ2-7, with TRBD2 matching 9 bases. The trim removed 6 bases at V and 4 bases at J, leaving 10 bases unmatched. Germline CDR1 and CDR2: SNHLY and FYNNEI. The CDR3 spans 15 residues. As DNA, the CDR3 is TGTGCCAGCAGGCTAGGACTAGCGACGGATTACGAGCAGTACTTC. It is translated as CASRLGLATDYEQYF.

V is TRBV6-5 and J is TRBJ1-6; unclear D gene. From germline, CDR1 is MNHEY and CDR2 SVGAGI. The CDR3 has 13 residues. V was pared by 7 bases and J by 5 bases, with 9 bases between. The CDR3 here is CASNPENNSPLHF. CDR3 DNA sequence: TGTGCCAGCAATCCAGAGAATAATTCACCCCTCCACTTT.

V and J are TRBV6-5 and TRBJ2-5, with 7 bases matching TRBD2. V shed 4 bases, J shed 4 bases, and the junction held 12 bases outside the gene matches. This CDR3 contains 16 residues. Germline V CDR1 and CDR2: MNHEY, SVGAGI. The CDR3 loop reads CASSSPRPSGLETQYF. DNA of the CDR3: TGTGCCAGCAGTTCTCCCCGTCCTAGCGGTTTAGAGACCCAGTACTTC.